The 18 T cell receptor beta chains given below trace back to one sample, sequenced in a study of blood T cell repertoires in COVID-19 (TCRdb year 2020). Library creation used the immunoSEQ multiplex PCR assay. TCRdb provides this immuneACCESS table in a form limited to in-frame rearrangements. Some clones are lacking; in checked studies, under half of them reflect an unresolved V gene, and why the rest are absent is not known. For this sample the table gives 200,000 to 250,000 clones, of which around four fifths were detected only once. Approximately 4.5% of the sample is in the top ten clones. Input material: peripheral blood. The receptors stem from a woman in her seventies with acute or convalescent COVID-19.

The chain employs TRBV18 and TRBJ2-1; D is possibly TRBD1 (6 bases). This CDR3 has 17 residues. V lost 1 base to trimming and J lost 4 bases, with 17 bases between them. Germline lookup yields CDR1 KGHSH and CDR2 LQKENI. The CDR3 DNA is TGTGCCAGCTCACCACAGGATGGACAGATTATGTACAATGAGCAGTTCTTC. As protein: CASSPQDGQIMYNEQFF.

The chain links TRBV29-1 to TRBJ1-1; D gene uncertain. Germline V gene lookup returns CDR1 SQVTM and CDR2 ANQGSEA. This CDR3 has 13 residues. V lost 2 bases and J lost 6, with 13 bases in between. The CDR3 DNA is TGCAGCGTTGAAAGGGTGGAGGGATCTGAAGCTTTCTTT. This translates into CSVERVEGSEAFF.

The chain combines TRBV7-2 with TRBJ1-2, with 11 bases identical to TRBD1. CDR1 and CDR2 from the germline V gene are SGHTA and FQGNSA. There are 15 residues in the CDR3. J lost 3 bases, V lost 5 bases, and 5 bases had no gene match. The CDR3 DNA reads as TGTGCCAGCAGCCCGATGGGACAGGGGGACTATGGCTACACCTTC. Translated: CASSPMGQGDYGYTF.

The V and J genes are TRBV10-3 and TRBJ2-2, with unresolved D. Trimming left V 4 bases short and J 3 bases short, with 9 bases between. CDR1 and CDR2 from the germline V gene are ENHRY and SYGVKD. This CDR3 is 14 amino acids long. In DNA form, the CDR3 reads TGTGCCATCAGTGTTACACGGGACACCGGGGAGCTGTTTTTT. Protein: CAISVTRDTGELFF.

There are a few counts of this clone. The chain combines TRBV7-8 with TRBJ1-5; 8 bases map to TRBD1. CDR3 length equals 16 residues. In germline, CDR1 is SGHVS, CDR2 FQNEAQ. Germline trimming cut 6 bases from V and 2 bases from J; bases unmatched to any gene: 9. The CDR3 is CASSRFTGGRNQPQHF. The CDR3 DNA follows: TGTGCCAGCAGTCGGTTCACAGGGGGACGCAATCAGCCCCAGCATTTT. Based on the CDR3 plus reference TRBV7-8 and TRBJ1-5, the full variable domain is GAGVSQSPRYKVAKRGQDVALRCDPISGHVSLFWYQQALGQGPEFLTYFQNEAQLDKSGLPSDRFFAERPEGSVSTLKIQRTQQEDSAVYLCASSRFTGGRNQPQHFGDGTRLSIL.

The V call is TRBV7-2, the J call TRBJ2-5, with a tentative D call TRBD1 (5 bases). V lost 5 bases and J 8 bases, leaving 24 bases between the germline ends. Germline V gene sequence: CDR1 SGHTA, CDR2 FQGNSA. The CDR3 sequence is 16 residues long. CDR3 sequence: CASSALSSGWGSTQYF. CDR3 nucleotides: TGTGCCAGCAGCGCGCTATCCTCAGGGTGGGGTAGCACCCAGTACTTC.

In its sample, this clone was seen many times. DNA of the CDR3: TGTGCCAGCAGTTACAGGACAGGCCACGAGCAGTACTTC. The encoded protein is CASSYRTGHEQYF. The V call is TRBV6-5, the J call TRBJ2-7; 7 bases match TRBD1. This CDR3 is built from 13 residues. The trim removed 2 bases at V and 5 bases at J, leaving 3 bases unmatched. Germline CDR1 is MNHEY and CDR2 is SVGAGI.

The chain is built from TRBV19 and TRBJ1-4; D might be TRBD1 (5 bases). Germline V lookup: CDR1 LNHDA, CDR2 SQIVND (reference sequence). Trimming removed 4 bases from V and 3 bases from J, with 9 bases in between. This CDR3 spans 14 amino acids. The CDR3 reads CASSTGQANEKLFF. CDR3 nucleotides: TGTGCCAGTAGTACAGGACAAGCTAATGAAAAACTGTTTTTT. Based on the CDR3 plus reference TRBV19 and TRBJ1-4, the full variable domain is DGGITQSPKYLFRKEGQNVTLSCEQNLNHDAMYWYRQDPGQGLRLIYYSQIVNDFQKGDIAEGYSVSREKKESFPLTVTSAQKNPTAFYLCASSTGQANEKLFFGSGTQLSVL.

The CDR3 DNA reads as TGTGCCAGCAGGTCAGGCTACGAGCAGTACTTC. Encoded protein: CASRSGYEQYF. This chain links TRBV28 with TRBJ2-7; D is unresolved. The CDR3 extends over 11 amino acids. Per the germline V gene, CDR1 is MDHEN and CDR2 is SYDVKM. V was cut by 6 bases and J by 3 bases, with 6 bases left in between.

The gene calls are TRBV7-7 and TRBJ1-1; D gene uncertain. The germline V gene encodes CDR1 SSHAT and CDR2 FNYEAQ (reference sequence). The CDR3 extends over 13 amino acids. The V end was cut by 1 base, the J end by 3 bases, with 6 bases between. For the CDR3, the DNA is TGTGCCAGCAGCTTAGGAGGAGACACTGAAGCTTTCTTT. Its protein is CASSLGGDTEAFF.

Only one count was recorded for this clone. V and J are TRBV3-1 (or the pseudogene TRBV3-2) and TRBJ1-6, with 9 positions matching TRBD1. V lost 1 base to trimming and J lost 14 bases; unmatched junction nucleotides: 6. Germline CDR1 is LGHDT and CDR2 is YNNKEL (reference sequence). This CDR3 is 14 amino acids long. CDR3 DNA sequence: TGTGCCAGCAGCCAAGGAGGGGACAGGGCCTCCCTCCACTTT. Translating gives CASSQGGDRASLHF.

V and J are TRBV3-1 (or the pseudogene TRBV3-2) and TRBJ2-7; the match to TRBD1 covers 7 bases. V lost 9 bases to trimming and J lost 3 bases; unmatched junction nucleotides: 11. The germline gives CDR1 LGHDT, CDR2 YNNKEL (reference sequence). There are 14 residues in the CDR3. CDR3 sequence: CASSRGLADYEQYF. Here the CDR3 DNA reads TGTGCCAGTAGTAGGGGGCTGGCTGACTACGAGCAGTACTTC.

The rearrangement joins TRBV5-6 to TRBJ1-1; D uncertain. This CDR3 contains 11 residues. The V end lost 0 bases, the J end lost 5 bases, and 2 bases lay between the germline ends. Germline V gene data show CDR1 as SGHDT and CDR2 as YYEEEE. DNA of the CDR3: TGTGCCAGCAGCTTGGCTACTGAAGCTTTCTTT. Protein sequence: CASSLATEAFF.

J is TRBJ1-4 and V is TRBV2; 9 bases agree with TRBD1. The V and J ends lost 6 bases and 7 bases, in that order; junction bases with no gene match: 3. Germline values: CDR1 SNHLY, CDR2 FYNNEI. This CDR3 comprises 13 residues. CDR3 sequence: CASSTGGLEKLFF. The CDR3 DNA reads TGTGCCAGCAGCACAGGGGGCCTTGAAAAACTGTTTTTT.

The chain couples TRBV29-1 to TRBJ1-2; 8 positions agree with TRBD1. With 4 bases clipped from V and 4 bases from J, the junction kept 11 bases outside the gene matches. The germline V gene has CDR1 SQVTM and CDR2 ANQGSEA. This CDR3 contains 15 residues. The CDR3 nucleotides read TGCAGCGTTGGGGCAGGACAGGGCACCCTCTATGGCTACACCTTC. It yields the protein CSVGAGQGTLYGYTF.

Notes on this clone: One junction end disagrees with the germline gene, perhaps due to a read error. The CDR3 DNA reads TGTGCCAGCAGCTCCACGGGGGGGGCCTACTATGAGCAGTTCTTC. This codes for CASSSTGGAYYEQFF. This sequence joins TRBV5-4 and TRBJ2-1, with 8 positions matching TRBD2. The CDR3 runs 15 residues. Germline-derived CDR1 and CDR2 are SGHNT and YYREEE (reference sequence).

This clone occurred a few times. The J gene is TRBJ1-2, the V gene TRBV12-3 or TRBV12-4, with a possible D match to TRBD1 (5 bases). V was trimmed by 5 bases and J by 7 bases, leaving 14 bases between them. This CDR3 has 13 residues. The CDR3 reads CASSGGRAFGYTF. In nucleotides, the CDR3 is TGTGCCAGCAGTGGGGGGAGGGCCTTTGGCTACACCTTC.

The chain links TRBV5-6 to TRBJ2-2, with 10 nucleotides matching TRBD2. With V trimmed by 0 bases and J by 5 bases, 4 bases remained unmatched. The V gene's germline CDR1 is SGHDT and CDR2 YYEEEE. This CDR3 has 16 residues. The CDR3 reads CASSLVSLAGTGELFF. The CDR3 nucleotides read TGTGCCAGCAGCTTGGTATCACTAGCGGGAACCGGGGAGCTGTTTTTT. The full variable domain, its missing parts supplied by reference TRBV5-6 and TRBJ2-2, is DAGVTQSPTHLIKTRGQQVTLRCSPKSGHDTVSWYQQALGQGPQFIFQYYEEEERQRGNFPDRFSGHQFPNYSSELNVNALLLGDSALYLCASSLVSLAGTGELFFGEGSRLTVL.